This T cell receptor (beta chain) originates from a study of T cell responses to AZD1222 COVID-19 vaccine. The study's findings and limits: Donors were mostly white British, more females; clonal diversity possibly underestimated. Repertoire sampling was restricted to post-peak T cell response timepoints. Breadth and depth of Spike-specific TCRs rose after two AZD1222 doses.

V lost 2 bases and J 5 bases, leaving 15 bases between the germline ends. The CDR3 runs 15 residues. Germline assignment: CDR1 MNHEY and CDR2 SVGAGI. The table came from immunoSEQ multiplex PCR; TCRdb's copy has only in-frame clones and leaves some out. The sample lists some 120,000 clones; over 75% were seen once. Details on this clone: The antigen is undetermined.

This TCR came from an adult in good health. The chain couples TRBV6-5 to TRBJ1-2; no clear D. Sequenced material: peripheral blood, taken on day 0 of AZD1222 vaccination. CDR3 nucleotide sequence: TGTGCCAGCAGTTACGTAGAGGGAGGAGGATATGGCTACACCTTC. Translation gives CASSYVEGGGYGYTF.